This is a list of T cell receptor beta chains from one sample in a study of blood T cell repertoires in COVID-19. Profiling relied on immunoSEQ multiplex PCR, and the TCRdb table lists in-frame clones only, not all of them. The table has 190,000 or so clones, around 87% seen once. The sample consisted of peripheral blood. These receptors were taken from a man between 35 and 55 years old with active or convalescent COVID-19. The CDR3 runs from the conserved cysteine through the conserved F or W. Each record gives: J gene, V gene, D gene, clone size, CDR3 DNA, CDR3 protein. D genes are given only for firm matches. Not all rows give a size; the values are once, few, many and, for expanded clones, a class.

J gene: TRBJ2-1; V gene: TRBV7-9; D gene: -; clone size: once; CDR3 DNA: TGTGCCAGCACCCCGGAGCTGGGTGAGCAGTTCTTC; CDR3 protein: CASTPELGEQFF
J gene: TRBJ2-6; V gene: TRBV7-9; D gene: -; clone size: -; CDR3 DNA: TGTGCCAGCAGCTTAGGCGGGGCCGGGGAGGCCAACGTCCTGACTTTC; CDR3 protein: CASSLGGAGEANVLTF
J gene: TRBJ2-5; V gene: TRBV7-9; D gene: TRBD1; clone size: -; CDR3 DNA: TGTGCCAGCAGCTTTCAGGGGGCTGAGACCCAGTACTTC; CDR3 protein: CASSFQGAETQYF
J gene: TRBJ1-3; V gene: TRBV3-1/TRBV3-2; D gene: -; clone size: -; CDR3 DNA: TGTGCCAGCAGCCCGGGACAAACTGGAAACACCATATATTTT; CDR3 protein: CASSPGQTGNTIYF
J gene: TRBJ2-3; V gene: TRBV19; D gene: TRBD1; clone size: once; CDR3 DNA: TGTGCCAGTAGACCGACAGGGGGCGGAGATACGCAGTATTTT; CDR3 protein: CASRPTGGGDTQYF
J gene: TRBJ1-4; V gene: TRBV5-4; D gene: TRBD1; clone size: -; CDR3 DNA: TGTGCCAGCAGCCCAGGGGGCGGCGTTGGCGAAAAACTGTTTTTT; CDR3 protein: CASSPGGGVGEKLFF
J gene: TRBJ2-7; V gene: TRBV5-1; D gene: TRBD1; clone size: -; CDR3 DNA: TGCGCCAGCAGCTTGGCCCCAGAGGGGGCTTACGAGCAGTACTTC; CDR3 protein: CASSLAPEGAYEQYF
J gene: TRBJ2-1; V gene: TRBV2; D gene: -; clone size: -; CDR3 DNA: TGTGCCAGCAATCTTGACAGGTCCCCCTACAATGAGCAGTTCTTC; CDR3 protein: CASNLDRSPYNEQFF
J gene: TRBJ1-6; V gene: TRBV7-2; D gene: -; clone size: -; CDR3 DNA: TGTGCCAGCAGCTTGGACACGTATTCACCCCTCCACTTT; CDR3 protein: CASSLDTYSPLHF
J gene: TRBJ2-1; V gene: TRBV18; D gene: TRBD1; clone size: -; CDR3 DNA: TGTGCCAGCTCACCCGGACAGGGGTCCTACAATGAGCAGTTCTTC; CDR3 protein: CASSPGQGSYNEQFF
J gene: TRBJ1-5; V gene: TRBV2; D gene: -; clone size: few; CDR3 DNA: TGTGCCAGCGGCAGTCAGCCCCAGCATTTT; CDR3 protein: CASGSQPQHF
J gene: TRBJ1-6; V gene: TRBV30; D gene: TRBD1; clone size: -; CDR3 DNA: TGTGCCTGGAGTGCGGACAGGGGAACTTATAATTCACCCCTCCACTTT; CDR3 protein: CAWSADRGTYNSPLHF
J gene: TRBJ1-4; V gene: TRBV28; D gene: TRBD1; clone size: -; CDR3 DNA: TGTGCCAGCGGGGGACAGCTGAATGAAAAACTGTTTTTT; CDR3 protein: CASGGQLNEKLFF
J gene: TRBJ1-2; V gene: TRBV3-1/TRBV3-2; D gene: TRBD1; clone size: once; CDR3 DNA: TGTGCCAGCAGCCAAAGGACAGGGGAGGATGGCTACACCTTC; CDR3 protein: CASSQRTGEDGYTF
J gene: TRBJ2-7; V gene: TRBV3-1/TRBV3-2; D gene: TRBD1; clone size: -; CDR3 DNA: TGTGCCAGCAGCCGCGCAAGAACCTCCGGGACAGCCCCCTACGAGCAGTACTTC; CDR3 protein: CASSRARTSGTAPYEQYF
J gene: TRBJ2-2; V gene: TRBV7-2; D gene: -; clone size: -; CDR3 DNA: TGTGCCAGCAGCTTATATAGCGCCGCGAACACCGGGGAGCTGTTTTTT; CDR3 protein: CASSLYSAANTGELFF
J gene: TRBJ2-1; V gene: TRBV11-3; D gene: -; clone size: -; CDR3 DNA: TGTGCCAGCACCAGTGGGCCTCACAATGAGCAGTTCTTC; CDR3 protein: CASTSGPHNEQFF
J gene: TRBJ1-2; V gene: TRBV5-4; D gene: -; clone size: -; CDR3 DNA: TGTGCCAGCAGCTTGGGGCAGGGAAGTGGCTACACCTTC; CDR3 protein: CASSLGQGSGYTF
J gene: TRBJ2-5; V gene: TRBV30; D gene: -; clone size: -; CDR3 DNA: TGTGCCTGGAGTCCAGTGGGGGGGCGAGAGACCCAGTACTTC; CDR3 protein: CAWSPVGGRETQYF
J gene: TRBJ1-2; V gene: TRBV4-1; D gene: -; clone size: once; CDR3 DNA: TGCGCCAGCAGCCAAGCCACAGCTAACTATGGCTACACCTTC; CDR3 protein: CASSQATANYGYTF
J gene: TRBJ2-7; V gene: TRBV9; D gene: -; clone size: -; CDR3 DNA: TGTGCCAGCAGCGTAGGTGGGGGGGCGGCTTACGAGCAGTACTTC; CDR3 protein: CASSVGGGAAYEQYF
J gene: TRBJ2-2; V gene: TRBV5-1; D gene: -; clone size: -; CDR3 DNA: TGCGCCAGCAGCTTGGTTACCCCCGGAGGCGGGGAGCTGTTTTTT; CDR3 protein: CASSLVTPGGGELFF
J gene: TRBJ1-1; V gene: TRBV10-1; D gene: -; clone size: -; CDR3 DNA: TGCGCCAGCAACATGTTACAGGGGAACACTGAAGCTTTCTTT; CDR3 protein: CASNMLQGNTEAFF
J gene: TRBJ1-4; V gene: TRBV24-1; D gene: TRBD1; clone size: -; CDR3 DNA: TGTGCCACCAGTGATACGGACAGGGATGGTAATGAAAAACTGTTTTTT; CDR3 protein: CATSDTDRDGNEKLFF
J gene: TRBJ2-2; V gene: TRBV5-5; D gene: -; clone size: -; CDR3 DNA: TGTGCCAGCAGCAAGCAAAACACCGGGGAGCTGTTTTTT; CDR3 protein: CASSKQNTGELFF
J gene: TRBJ2-6; V gene: TRBV2; D gene: -; clone size: -; CDR3 DNA: TGTGCCAGCACCCTTCAGGGACTCTCTGGGGCCAACGTCCTGACTTTC; CDR3 protein: CASTLQGLSGANVLTF
J gene: TRBJ1-1; V gene: TRBV30; D gene: -; clone size: -; CDR3 DNA: TGTGCCTGGAGTGGGGACTCTCGAGCCACTGAAGCTTTCTTT; CDR3 protein: CAWSGDSRATEAFF
J gene: TRBJ1-1; V gene: TRBV14; D gene: -; clone size: -; CDR3 DNA: TGTGCCAGCAGCCTCCTTGGAGGGACTGAAGCTTTCTTT; CDR3 protein: CASSLLGGTEAFF
J gene: TRBJ1-5; V gene: TRBV29-1; D gene: TRBD1; clone size: -; CDR3 DNA: TGCAGCGACAACCGGGACAGGGGAGATCAGCCCCAGCATTTT; CDR3 protein: CSDNRDRGDQPQHF
J gene: TRBJ1-1; V gene: TRBV4-2; D gene: TRBD1; clone size: -; CDR3 DNA: TGTGCCAGCAGCTTGCGGACAGGCAACACTGAAGCTTTCTTT; CDR3 protein: CASSLRTGNTEAFF
J gene: TRBJ2-1; V gene: TRBV12-5; D gene: TRBD1; clone size: -; CDR3 DNA: TGTGCTAGTGGTTTGGTCCTGACAGGGGGCGCCTACAATGAGCAGTTCTTC; CDR3 protein: CASGLVLTGGAYNEQFF
J gene: TRBJ1-1; V gene: TRBV11-2; D gene: -; clone size: medium-sized; CDR3 DNA: TGTGCCAGCAGCTTAGATCCTGACACAGGCTTAGGAGCTTTCTTT; CDR3 protein: CASSLDPDTGLGAFF
J gene: TRBJ2-7; V gene: TRBV30; D gene: -; clone size: -; CDR3 DNA: TGTGCCTGGAGTCTCAGCTACGAGCAGTACTTC; CDR3 protein: CAWSLSYEQYF
J gene: TRBJ1-2; V gene: TRBV6-6; D gene: TRBD1; clone size: -; CDR3 DNA: TGTGCCAGCAGTCCACAGGGGGACTATGGCTACACCTTC; CDR3 protein: CASSPQGDYGYTF
J gene: TRBJ2-5; V gene: TRBV12-5; D gene: -; clone size: once; CDR3 DNA: TGTGCTAGTGGTACCCCAGGCCTTGGCCAGTACTTC; CDR3 protein: CASGTPGLGQYF
J gene: TRBJ1-4; V gene: TRBV2; D gene: -; clone size: -; CDR3 DNA: TGTGCCAGCAGTGAATGGGGCCCCCTCAGGGCTAATGAAAAACTGTTTTTT; CDR3 protein: CASSEWGPLRANEKLFF
J gene: TRBJ2-7; V gene: TRBV4-1; D gene: -; clone size: -; CDR3 DNA: TGCGCCAGCAGCCAACCCCCGACAGCATTGACTCCCTACGAGCAGTACTTC; CDR3 protein: CASSQPPTALTPYEQYF
J gene: TRBJ1-2; V gene: TRBV30; D gene: -; clone size: -; CDR3 DNA: TGTGCCTGGAGGACGCGGGCGGGGGCCCGTAACTATGGCTACACCTTC; CDR3 protein: CAWRTRAGARNYGYTF
J gene: TRBJ2-7; V gene: TRBV6-5; D gene: -; clone size: -; CDR3 DNA: TGTGCCAGCAGACGAAGGCGGGAATCTGACGAGCAGTACTTC; CDR3 protein: CASRRRRESDEQYF
J gene: TRBJ1-2; V gene: TRBV5-1; D gene: -; clone size: many; CDR3 DNA: TGCGCCAGCAGCACCGGGGGCTATGGCTACACCTTC; CDR3 protein: CASSTGGYGYTF
J gene: TRBJ1-3; V gene: TRBV29-1; D gene: -; clone size: few; CDR3 DNA: TGCAGCGTGTCAAGGGGGTCGAACGGAAACACCATATATTTT; CDR3 protein: CSVSRGSNGNTIYF
J gene: TRBJ1-5; V gene: TRBV30; D gene: -; clone size: -; CDR3 DNA: TGTGCCTGGGGGGGCGACGGCAATCAGCCCCAGCATTTT; CDR3 protein: CAWGGDGNQPQHF
J gene: TRBJ2-7; V gene: TRBV11-2; D gene: -; clone size: -; CDR3 DNA: TGTGCCAGCAGCGAAATAGAGGGCGAGCAGTACTTC; CDR3 protein: CASSEIEGEQYF
J gene: TRBJ1-1; V gene: TRBV5-6; D gene: -; clone size: -; CDR3 DNA: TGTGCCAGCAGCTTGTCGGGGGCTGAAGCTTTCTTT; CDR3 protein: CASSLSGAEAFF
J gene: TRBJ1-5; V gene: TRBV4-1; D gene: TRBD1; clone size: few; CDR3 DNA: TGCGCCAGCAGCCATCCCGGACAGGGTAATCAGCCCCAGCATTTT; CDR3 protein: CASSHPGQGNQPQHF
J gene: TRBJ1-2; V gene: TRBV18; D gene: TRBD1; clone size: -; CDR3 DNA: TGTGCCAGCTCACCAAGACAGGGGGGTCCTACTGGCTACACCTTC; CDR3 protein: CASSPRQGGPTGYTF
J gene: TRBJ1-2; V gene: TRBV7-9; D gene: TRBD1; clone size: -; CDR3 DNA: TGTGCCAGCAACGATTATGCCGGGACAGACTATGGCTACACCTTC; CDR3 protein: CASNDYAGTDYGYTF